This T cell receptor (beta chain) is from a study of T cells in Graves' hyperthyroidism and ophthalmopathy. Study findings and constraints: Patients with ophthalmopathy were separated from those with stable hyperthyroidism by a 13 V-J model. The majority of expanded thyroid clonotypes above 0.001 also appeared in blood. Median prediction lead before ophthalmopathy onset was around 6.9 months with the model.

The sample holds many counts of this clonotype. Antigen specificity is unknown. The CDR3 is 14 amino acids. The germline gives CDR1 SGHNT, CDR2 YYREEE (reference sequence). Trimming stripped 3 bases from V and 6 bases from J, with 15 bases between. Patients were excluded for uncontrolled infection, other autoimmune disease, pregnancy or lactation. Amplification of TCR beta CDR3 regions was performed using RNA transcripts as template. HTBI primers were used for first-round RT-PCR of the TCR CDR3. One entry per CDR3 protein, called by TCRdb with MiXCR from the multiplex PCR reads. The data hold fewer than 650,000 distinct CDR3 sequences, with 46% observed a single time.

This chain uses TRBV5-4 with TRBJ1-1, with D possibly being TRBD1 (5 bases). The specimen was peripheral blood or thyroid tissue (not recorded which). The clonotype comes from an adult woman with Graves' disease, either hyperthyroidism or ophthalmopathy (not recorded which). CDR3 sequence reads: CASSSRGLGSEAFF. For the CDR3, the DNA is TGTGCCAGCAGCTCTCGGGGCCTGGGTTCTGAAGCTTTCTTT.